This T cell receptor beta chain was retrieved from a study of radiotherapy plus CTLA-4 blockade in lung cancer. Study results and caveats: Radiotherapy was combined with ipilimumab, and tumor-derived TCR clones then expanded in blood.

A remark on this clone: Its antigen is not identified.

Some clones are missing from TCRdb's copy, which holds only in-frame ones; the method was immunoSEQ multiplex PCR. The profile shows about 62,000 clones, approximately 76% of them singletons. The TCR was taken from a human donor with non-small cell lung cancer who had a complete response to radiotherapy plus ipilimumab. The sequencing here drew on peripheral blood, taken from a patient treated with radiotherapy plus ipilimumab.

The CDR3 sequence is CASISRGTGFVDTQYF. The CDR3 DNA is TGTGCCAGCATCTCTCGGGGGACAGGGTTTGTAGATACGCAGTATTTT. V is TRBV6-6 and J is TRBJ2-3; 9 bases fit TRBD1. CDR1 is MNHNY, CDR2 SVGAGI, per germline (reference sequence). V lost 7 bases, J lost 5 bases, and 13 bases stayed unmatched. This CDR3 has 16 residues.